This T cell receptor beta chain was obtained from a study of blood T cell repertoires in COVID-19. Participants were aged roughly 18 to 90 years from roughly 25 US areas. Per the authors' pipeline: Reference gene primer amplification gave nucleated cell count estimates. Clones were read by immunoSEQ multiplex PCR, and TCRdb kept only the in-frame ones, dropping some. The V and J calls and clone size come from that table; D and trimming were worked out from the DNA. The table includes some 200,000 clones, approximately 80% detected once. V was trimmed by 3 bases and J by 6 bases, leaving 11 bases between them. The CDR3 is 13 residues long. Germline V gene lookup returns CDR1 SGHTA and CDR2 FQGNSA.

The chain uses TRBV7-2 and TRBJ1-1; a possible D gene is TRBD1 (6 bases). The TCR was taken from a man aged 40-49 years who had recovered from COVID-19. Sequenced material: PBMCs or T cells enriched from blood (not recorded which). CDR3 in amino acids: CASSFTGIPEAFF. The DNA for the CDR3 is TGTGCCAGCAGCTTTACAGGGATACCTGAAGCTTTCTTT. Complete variable domain (other parts from reference TRBV7-2 and TRBJ1-1): GAGVSQSPSNKVTEKGKDVELRCDPISGHTALYWYRQSLGQGLEFLIYFQGNSAPDKSGLPSDRFSAERTGGSVSTLTIQRTQQEDSAVYLCASSFTGIPEAFFGQGTRLTVV.